The clone carrying this T cell receptor beta chain was found a few times. The data were taken from a study of blood T cell repertoires in COVID-19. Trimming at V came to 0 bases and at J to 9 bases, leaving 3 bases not matched to a gene. The CDR3 runs to 15 residues. Germline values: CDR1 WNHNN, CDR2 SYGVQD (reference sequence). Some clones are missing from TCRdb's copy, which holds only in-frame ones; the method was immunoSEQ multiplex PCR. The table lists roughly 66,000 clones, 70% to 85% of them singletons. This receptor was taken from a man in his sixties with acute or convalescent COVID-19. Source material: peripheral blood. The chain links TRBV10-1 to TRBJ2-1, with 12 positions matching TRBD2. CDR3 in DNA: TGCGCCAGCAGTGAGTCGACTAGCGGGGGAGGTGAGCAGTTCTTC. Its translation: CASSESTSGGGEQFF.